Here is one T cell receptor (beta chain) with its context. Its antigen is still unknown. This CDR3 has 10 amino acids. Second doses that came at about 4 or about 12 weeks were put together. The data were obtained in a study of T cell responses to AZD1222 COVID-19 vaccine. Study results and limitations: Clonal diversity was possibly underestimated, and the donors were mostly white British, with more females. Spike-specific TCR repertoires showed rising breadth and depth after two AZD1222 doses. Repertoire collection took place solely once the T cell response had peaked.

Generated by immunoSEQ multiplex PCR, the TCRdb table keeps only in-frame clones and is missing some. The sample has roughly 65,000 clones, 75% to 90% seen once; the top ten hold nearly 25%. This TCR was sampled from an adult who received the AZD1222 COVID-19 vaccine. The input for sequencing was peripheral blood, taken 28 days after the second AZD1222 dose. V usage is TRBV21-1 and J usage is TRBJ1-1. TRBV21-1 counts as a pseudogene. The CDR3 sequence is CASAHPPAFF. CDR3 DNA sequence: TGTGCCAGCGCCCACCCGCCGGCTTTCTTT.